The next 32 T cell receptor beta chains were all read from a single sample in a study of tumor-infiltrating lymphocytes in primary liver carcinoma. Starting material of around 490 ng total RNA yielded TCR beta cDNA via a constant-region primer. Construction of TCR beta libraries relied on three successive nested multiplex PCR rounds employing slightly modified ARM-PCR. In the first two PCR rounds, TRBV1-TRBV30 forward primers were paired with a C-beta reverse primer, and each round lasted roughly 10 cycles. TCRdb independently ran MiXCR on the multiplex PCR reads; one entry per CDR3 protein. The sample has about 41,000 distinct CDR3 sequences, over 70% seen once. Scientists recovered RNA and DNA together from about 21-30 mg of unsorted bulk tissue. The specimen sequenced was liver tumor tissue from sampling region 2. Subset given: tumor region T2, inferior pole. The receptor set was obtained from a man aged 35 to 55 with primary liver carcinoma and hepatitis B virus infection.

This clonotype was detected once. The chain recombines TRBV7-6 with TRBJ2-7, with unresolved D. This CDR3 region has 15 residues. V was pared by 2 bases and J by 3 bases, with 14 bases between. The V gene's germline CDR1 is SGHVS and CDR2 FNYEAQ. The CDR3 is CASSLQAWAGYEQYF. The CDR3 DNA is TGTGCCAGCAGCTTACAAGCGTGGGCCGGCTACGAGCAGTACTTC.

Concerning this clonotype: One end of the junction is discordant with germline, which a read error may explain. CDR3 bases: TGCGCCAGCGGCCAAGATCCCCCTAGTAGTCCCTATAATGAGCAGTTCTTC. It translates to CASGQDPPSSPYNEQFF. The genes are TRBV4-1 and TRBJ2-1; D remains ambiguous. The CDR3 consists of 17 residues. CDR1 is MGHRA and CDR2 is YSYEKL in the germline V gene.

This clonotype was detected only a few times. The CDR3 end shows no conserved phenylalanine or tryptophan, and so a read error is likely. The J gene is TRBJ1-1, the V gene TRBV7-9; D is ambiguous. Germline assignment: CDR1 SEHNR and CDR2 FQNEAQ (reference sequence). Trimming took off 5 bases at V and 0 bases at J, with 13 bases between the two ends. CDR3 length equals 15 residues. CDR3 sequence reads: CASSALDGLNTEAFL. In DNA, the CDR3 is TGTGCCAGCAGCGCTCTGGACGGATTGAACACTGAAGCTTTCCTT.

Points on this clonotype: An end of the junction does not agree with germline; a read error may underlie this. The chain couples TRBV29-1 to TRBJ2-5, with a possible D match to TRBD2 (5 bases). The germline V gene has CDR1 SQVTM and CDR2 ANQGSEA. The CDR3 is 15 amino acids. This CDR3 reads CNVDSAAGRSETQYF. In nucleotides, the CDR3 is TGCAACGTTGATTCTGCGGCGGGTAGATCGGAGACCCAGTACTTC.

In the case of this clonotype: Mismatch with germline at one junction end may stem from a read error. The chain uses TRBV24-1 and TRBJ2-7; D remains ambiguous. This CDR3 contains 13 residues. Per the germline V gene, CDR1 is KGHDR and CDR2 is SFDVKD. CDR3 amino acids: CATSSAAAYVQYF. In nucleotides, the CDR3 is TGTGCCACCAGTTCGGCGGCGGCCTACGTGCAGTACTTC.

Notes on this clonotype: The junction does not match germline at one end; this may be a read error. The chain recombines TRBV12-3 or TRBV12-4 with TRBJ2-5; D gene unclear. The CDR3 runs to 14 residues. The CDR3 DNA sequence: TGTGCCAGCAGTTTAGGAACAACCTCTCGGACCCACTACTTC. It yields the protein CASSLGTTSRTHYF.

For this clonotype: The junction and the germline gene differ at one end; a read error may be behind it. The V gene is TRBV7-9, the J gene TRBJ2-3, with 8 bases matching TRBD1. Per germline, CDR1 SEHNR and CDR2 FQNEAQ (reference sequence). This CDR3 spans 16 amino acids. The CDR3 region is CASSLRPGGRTDTQCF. The CDR3 DNA reads as TGTGCCAGTAGCTTACGGCCAGGGGGCCGTACAGATACGCAGTGTTTT.

The table lists this clonotype with many counts. The V call is TRBV14, the J call TRBJ2-7, with a weak D call TRBD1 (5 bases). V shed 4 bases and J shed 4 bases, with 11 bases lying between them. This CDR3 is 13 amino acids long. CDR1 and CDR2 (germline): SGHDN, FVKESK. This CDR3 is CASSRVDSYEQYF. As DNA, the CDR3 is TGTGCCAGCAGCCGGGTCGACAGTTACGAGCAGTACTTC.

Points on this clonotype: One end of the junction fails to match germline, which may point to a read error. V gene TRBV30 combines with J gene TRBJ2-2, with a possible D match to TRBD2 (7 bases). Looked up from germline, CDR1 is GTSNPN and CDR2 is SVGIG (reference sequence). This CDR3 spans 14 amino acids. The DNA for the CDR3 is TGTGCCCGGAGGGGGGGACTGGAAACCGGGGAGCTGTTTTTT. Translated, it gives CARRGGLETGELFF.

With respect to this clonotype: The junction and the germline gene differ at one end; a read error may be behind it. The chain joins TRBV12-3 or TRBV12-4 to TRBJ2-6; D perhaps matches TRBD1 (5 bases). This CDR3 is 13 amino acids long. The CDR3, as DNA: TGTGCCAGCATTATCTCTGGGGCCAGCGTCCTGACTTTC. Translation gives CASIISGASVLTF.

As for this clonotype: Its ends do not fully match the called genes, so a read error is possible. Written as DNA, the CDR3 is TGTGCCAGCAGCGACAGGGTCAGGGAGACCCAGTATTTC. The encoded protein is CASSDRVRETQYF. The chain couples TRBV6-2 or TRBV6-3 to TRBJ2-5; TRBD1 agrees at 7 bases. The CDR3 runs to 13 residues. CDR1 MNHEY and CDR2 SVGEGT come from the germline V gene.

As regards this clonotype: The CDR3 does not end in the conserved phenylalanine or tryptophan, so this is likely a read error. The chain employs TRBV29-1 and TRBJ2-1, with TRBD1 matching over 9 bases. This CDR3 is built from 14 residues. V gave up 6 bases and J gave up 7 bases; unmatched junction bases: 10. Germline CDR1 reads SQVTM; CDR2 reads ANQGSEA. CDR3 in DNA: TGCAGCGTCGACTGGACAGGGGTGAGAAATGAGCAGTTCTTA. Amino acid sequence: CSVDWTGVRNEQFL.

A remark on this clonotype: At one of its ends the junction is not consistent with the germline gene, which may arise from a read error. J is TRBJ2-2 and V is TRBV7-3, with D tentatively TRBD1 or TRBD2 (5 bases each). Germline assignment: CDR1 SGHTA and CDR2 FQGTGA. The CDR3 covers 14 residues. CDR3 nucleotide sequence: TGTGCCAGCAGCTTAGCTCCTCACACCGGGGACCTGTTTTTT. It translates to CASSLAPHTGDLFF.

Only a few counts were recorded for this clonotype. This CDR3 is missing its conserved last phenylalanine or tryptophan, likely due to a read error. This chain uses TRBV29-1 with TRBJ2-7; D possibly corresponds to TRBD1 (6 bases). Germline V lookup: CDR1 SQVTM, CDR2 ANQGSEA. The CDR3 sequence is 11 residues long. The CDR3 here is CSVRDTYEQYL. The CDR3 DNA follows: TGTAGCGTACGGGACACCTACGAGCAGTACCTC.

On this clonotype: Relative to the germline gene, one junction end is altered; a read error may explain this. The V gene is TRBV10-2, the J gene TRBJ1-2, with D possibly being TRBD1 (5 bases). The germline CDR1 and CDR2 sequences are WSHSY and SAAADI. This CDR3 is built from 13 residues. CDR3 residues: CASNPGQGASYMF. The CDR3 bases are TGCGCCAGCAATCCGGGGCAGGGTGCGAGCTACATGTTC.

This clonotype was counted at least ten times. This sequence joins TRBV5-4 and TRBJ2-5; a possible D gene is TRBD2 (6 bases). The CDR3 length is 17 residues. Germline lookup yields CDR1 SGHNT and CDR2 YYREEE (reference sequence). V was shortened by 0 bases and J by 7 bases, with 22 bases between the two germline ends. This chain's CDR3 is CASSLATPAQWRGTQYF. The CDR3 coding sequence is TGTGCCAGCAGCTTGGCCACTCCAGCGCAATGGAGGGGGACCCAGTACTTC. Full variable domain (outside the CDR3, taken from reference TRBV5-4 and TRBJ2-5): ETGVTQSPTHLIKTRGQQVTLRCSSQSGHNTVSWYQQALGQGPQFIFQYYREEENGRGNFPPRFSGLQFPNYSSELNVNALELDDSALYLCASSLATPAQWRGTQYFGPGTRLLVL.

As regards this clonotype: The junction does not match germline at one end; this may be a read error. The gene calls are TRBV6-7 and TRBJ1-5, with TRBD1 as a possible D gene (5 bases). TRBV6-7 is recorded as an ORF, its role being uncertain. The CDR3 is made up of 12 amino acids. CDR3 coding DNA: TGTACCAGCAGCTGGGGGAGGCAGCCCCAGCACTTT. The encoded protein is CTSSWGRQPQHF.

With respect to this clonotype: The junction differs from germline at one of its ends, possibly a read error. The chain employs TRBV11-2 and TRBJ2-7, with D hard to call. Germline-derived CDR1 and CDR2 are SGHAT and FQNNGV. This CDR3 comprises 15 residues. The CDR3 loop reads CASSLLAEFSYEQYF. In DNA, the CDR3 is TGTGCAAGCAGCTTATTGGCAGAGTTTTCCTACGAGCAGTACTTT.

Details on this clonotype: The CDR3 carries no conserved terminal phenylalanine or tryptophan, so it likely arises from a read error. The V call is TRBV29-1, the J call TRBJ2-2; 10 bases are shared with TRBD2. Germline-derived CDR1 and CDR2 are SQVTM and ANQGSEA. The CDR3 is made up of 15 amino acids. The chain's CDR3 is CNVGTSAANTGELFL. The CDR3 DNA is TGCAACGTTGGGACTAGCGCGGCGAACACCGGGGAACTGTTTTTA.

The CDR3 DNA reads TGTGCCAGCAGCCGCGGGTGGGTGGAGGATACCCAGTACTTC. This gives the protein CASSRGWVEDTQYF. The genes are TRBV7-9 and TRBJ2-5, with a tentative D call TRBD2 (5 bases). This CDR3 spans 14 amino acids. Looked up from germline, CDR1 is SEHNR and CDR2 is FQNEAQ (reference sequence). The V and J ends lost 5 bases and 8 bases respectively, with 18 bases between them.

On this clonotype: This likely comes from a read error, as the CDR3 has no conserved phenylalanine or tryptophan at its end. This chain joins TRBV12-3 or TRBV12-4 and TRBJ2-5; unclear D gene. CDR3 size: 13 residues. V shed 3 bases and J shed 5 bases, with 10 bases lying between them. CDR3 amino acids: CASSLVQEETQYI. The CDR3 nucleotides are TGTGCCAGCAGTTTGGTGCAAGAGGAGACCCAGTACATC.

In regard to this clonotype: One end of the junction fails to match germline, which may point to a read error. V gene TRBV5-6 combines with J gene TRBJ2-5, with 7 bases fitting TRBD2. Germline-derived CDR1 and CDR2 are SGHDT and YYEEEE. The length of the CDR3 is 14 residues. In DNA form, the CDR3 reads TGTGCCAGCAGCACAGGACGGGGGGAAGAGACCAAGTACTTC. Protein sequence: CASSTGRGEETKYF. Full variable domain (remainder filled in from reference TRBV5-6 and TRBJ2-5): DAGVTQSPTHLIKTRGQQVTLRCSPKSGHDTVSWYQQALGQGPQFIFQYYEEEERQRGNFPDRFSGHQFPNYSSELNVNALLLGDSALYLCASSTGRGEETKYFGPGTRLLVL.

Turning to this clonotype: As the CDR3 is not closed by the conserved phenylalanine or tryptophan, this likely results from a read error. This chain joins TRBV11-2 and TRBJ1-5, with a possible D match to TRBD1 (6 bases). The CDR3 length is 16 residues. Germline assignment: CDR1 SGHAT and CDR2 FQNNGV. In DNA form, the CDR3 reads TGTGTCAGCAGCCTAAAAGGGGGACTGACAAATCAGCCCCAGCATTAT. Its translation is CVSSLKGGLTNQPQHY.

As regards this clonotype: The CDR3 ends on some other residue instead of the conserved phenylalanine or tryptophan, so this is likely a read error. The J gene is TRBJ2-1, the V gene TRBV4-3; TRBD2 aligns across 7 bases. In germline, CDR1 is LGHNA, CDR2 YSLEER. CDR3 length: 16 amino acids. CDR3 in amino acids: CASSQDRSGMHNKQFS. In DNA form, the CDR3 reads TGCGCCAGCAGCCAAGATCGGAGCGGGATGCACAATAAGCAGTTCTCC.

This clonotype was counted once. The junction does not match germline at one end; this may be a read error. The CDR3 region has the DNA TGTGCCACCAGTGAATATTCTAGGACTAGCTCCTACAATGAACAGTTCTTC. Translation gives CATSEYSRTSSYNEQFF. V and J are TRBV24-1 and TRBJ2-1; 8 positions match TRBD2. The CDR3 covers 17 residues. Germline CDR1 KGHDR, CDR2 SFDVKD.

The genes are TRBV11-1 and TRBJ1-1; no reliable D call. V was pared by 11 bases and J by 7 bases, with 14 bases between. Germline CDR1 is SGHAT and CDR2 is FQDESV (reference sequence). CDR3 length: 11 amino acids. CDR3 loop: CAASLSGEAFF. The CDR3 coding sequence is TGTGCCGCCAGCCTCTCGGGTGAAGCTTTCTTT.

As to this clonotype: A junction end diverges from the germline sequence, so it may reflect a read error. This chain links TRBV14 with TRBJ2-1; no reliable D call. Germline CDR1 SGHDN, CDR2 FVKESK. This CDR3 is built from 16 residues. CDR3: CASSGVVGWVNNAQFF. CDR3 DNA sequence: TGTGCCAGCAGTGGCGTAGTGGGATGGGTAAACAATGCGCAGTTCTTC.

This clonotype has at least ten counts. The chain couples TRBV6-1 to TRBJ2-1, with a tentative D call TRBD2 (5 bases). This CDR3 spans 15 amino acids. Germline V gene sequence: CDR1 MNHNS, CDR2 SASEGT. V was clipped by 7 bases and J by 2 bases, with 15 bases between them. This chain's CDR3 is CASTLERHTYNEQFF. The CDR3 DNA reads as TGTGCCAGCACCCTGGAGCGGCACACCTACAATGAGCAGTTCTTC.

This clonotype was picked up a small number of times. The V gene is TRBV2, the J gene TRBJ2-5; no definite D call. Deletions cut 7 bases from V and 0 bases from J, with 3 bases between. This CDR3 is 11 amino acids long. CDR1 SNHLY and CDR2 FYNNEI come from the germline V gene. The CDR3, as DNA: TGTGCCAGCAAATACCAAGAGACCCAGTACTTC. Its protein is CASKYQETQYF. Filled out from reference TRBV2 and TRBJ2-5, the complete variable domain reads EPEVTQTPSHQVTQMGQEVILRCVPISNHLYFYWYRQILGQKVEFLVSFYNNEISEKSEIFDDQFSVERPDGSNFTLKIRSTKLEDSAMYFCASKYQETQYFGPGTRLLVL.

As concerns this clonotype: The germline gene is not matched at one end of the junction; a read error may be the cause. This chain uses TRBV6-5 with TRBJ2-7; D not resolved. The CDR3 covers 14 residues. CDR1 and CDR2 from the germline V gene are MNHEY and SVGAGI. The CDR3 sequence is CASSYDISSYEHYF. CDR3 DNA: TGTGCCAGTAGTTACGACATTAGCTCCTACGAGCATTACTTC.

J is TRBJ2-3 and V is TRBV27; TRBD2 aligns across 8 bases. Germline V lookup: CDR1 MNHEY, CDR2 SMNVEV (reference sequence). This CDR3 has 15 amino acids. V lost 2 bases, J lost 4 bases, and 5 bases stayed unmatched. The CDR3 here is CASSLTSGAADTQYF. The CDR3 DNA sequence: TGTGCCAGCAGTTTAACTAGCGGCGCCGCAGATACGCAGTATTTT.

The chain couples TRBV7-9 to TRBJ2-3, with D hard to call. Looked up from germline, CDR1 is SEHNR and CDR2 is FQNEAQ (reference sequence). CDR3 length: 12 residues. Trimming took off 1 base at V and 14 bases at J, with 13 bases between the two ends. The CDR3 region is CASSLVYPRLYF. Written as DNA, the CDR3 is TGTGCCAGCAGCTTAGTCTACCCACGGTTGTATTTT.